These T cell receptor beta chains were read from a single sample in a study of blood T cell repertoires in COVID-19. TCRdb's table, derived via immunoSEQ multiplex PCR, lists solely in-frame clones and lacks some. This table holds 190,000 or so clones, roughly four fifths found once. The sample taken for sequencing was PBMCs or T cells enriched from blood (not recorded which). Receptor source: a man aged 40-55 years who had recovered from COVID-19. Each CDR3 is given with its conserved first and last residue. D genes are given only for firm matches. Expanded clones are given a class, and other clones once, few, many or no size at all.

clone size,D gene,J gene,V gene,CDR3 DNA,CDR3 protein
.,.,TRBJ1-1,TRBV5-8,TGTGCCAGCAGCTCGTATTCCCCTCGAGCAAAAGCTTTCTTT,CASSSYSPRAKAFF
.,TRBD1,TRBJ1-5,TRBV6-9,TGTGCCAGCAGTTCGACAGGGGGCTCCGGTCAGCCCCAGCATTTT,CASSSTGGSGQPQHF
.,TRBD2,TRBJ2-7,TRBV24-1,TGTGCCACCGGGGCCTCGGCGGGAGGGACCTACGAGCAGTACTTC,CATGASAGGTYEQYF
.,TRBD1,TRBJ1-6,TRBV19,TGTGCCAGTAGTACACGACAGGGCAGCTCACCCCTCCACTTT,CASSTRQGSSPLHF
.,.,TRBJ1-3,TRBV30,TGTGCCTGGAGGTCCCCCGGGAACTCTGGAAACACCATATATTTT,CAWRSPGNSGNTIYF
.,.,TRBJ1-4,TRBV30,TGTGCCTGGAGTCTAAGCTATGAAAAACTGTTTTTT,CAWSLSYEKLFF
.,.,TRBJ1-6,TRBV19,TGTGCCAGTAGTATCGCCCGGAATTCACCCCTCCACTTT,CASSIARNSPLHF
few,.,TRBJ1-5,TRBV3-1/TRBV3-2,TGTGCCAGCAGCCAAGGGGGGGATCAGCCCCAGCATTTT,CASSQGGDQPQHF
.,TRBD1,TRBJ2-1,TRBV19,TGTGCCAGCGAAGCCAGGGGGCAAACCCACAATGAGCAGTTCTTC,CASEARGQTHNEQFF
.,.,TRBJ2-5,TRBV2,TGTGCCAGCAGTCAGAACACAGGGGGGGGTGGAGAGACCCAGTACTTC,CASSQNTGGGGETQYF
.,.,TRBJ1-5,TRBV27,TGTGCCAGCAGTGCGATACAGGGTCGTCAGCCCCAGCATTTT,CASSAIQGRQPQHF
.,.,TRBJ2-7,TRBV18,TGTGCCAGCTCACCTCTTTCCTCCTACGAGCAGTACTTC,CASSPLSSYEQYF
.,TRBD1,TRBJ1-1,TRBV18,TGTGCCAGCTCACCGGACAGGGGGTTTCGGAACACTGAAGCTTTCTTT,CASSPDRGFRNTEAFF
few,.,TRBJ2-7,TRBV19,TGTGCCAGTAATCCGTCCAGCACCATCCGAGGCGAGCAGTACTTC,CASNPSSTIRGEQYF
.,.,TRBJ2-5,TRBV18,TGTGCCAGCTCACCGCTCAGGGGAGAGACCCAGTACTTC,CASSPLRGETQYF
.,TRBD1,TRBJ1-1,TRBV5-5,TGTGCCAGCAGCTTGGCATTAATACAGGGGTCAGCTTTCTTT,CASSLALIQGSAFF
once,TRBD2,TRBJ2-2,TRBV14,TGTGCCAGCAGTCCCACTGGGGGGGTCACCGGGGAGCTGTTTTTT,CASSPTGGVTGELFF
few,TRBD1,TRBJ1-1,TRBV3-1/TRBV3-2,TGTGCCAGCAGCCAAGGCACAGGGGGGGATATCTTT,CASSQGTGGDIF
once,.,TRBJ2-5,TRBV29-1,TGCAGCGCCACCCCGGGACAACCACCTCAAGAGACCCAGTACTTC,CSATPGQPPQETQYF
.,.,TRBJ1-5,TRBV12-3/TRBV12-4,TGTGCCAGCAGAGAGGGGGGCAATCAGCCCCAGCATTTT,CASREGGNQPQHF
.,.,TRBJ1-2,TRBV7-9,TGTGCCAGCAGCTTCGCGAGCTATGGCTACACCTTC,CASSFASYGYTF
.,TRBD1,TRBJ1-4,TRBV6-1,TGTGCCAGCAGTGAAGTGATACAGGGGGGACGTACTAATGAAAAACTGTTTTTT,CASSEVIQGGRTNEKLFF
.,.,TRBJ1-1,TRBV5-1,TGCGCCAGCGCCCTCAGGGAAAGAGTTACTGAAGCTTTCTTT,CASALRERVTEAFF
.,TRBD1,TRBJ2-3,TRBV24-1,TGTGCCACCAGTGGCCAACAGGGGAAACAGGATACGCAGTATTTT,CATSGQQGKQDTQYF
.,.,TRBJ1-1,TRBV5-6,TGTGCCACCCAGGGGAGGGGCTACACTGAAGCTTTCTTT,CATQGRGYTEAFF
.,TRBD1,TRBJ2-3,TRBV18,TGTGCCAGCTCACCGACGGGACAGTACACAGATACGCAGTATTTT,CASSPTGQYTDTQYF
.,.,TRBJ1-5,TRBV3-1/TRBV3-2,TGTGCCAGCAGCCCCCAGGGTACGTTTCAGCCCCAGCATTTT,CASSPQGTFQPQHF
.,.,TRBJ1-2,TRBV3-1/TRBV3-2,TGTGCCAGCAGCCAAGGGGGAGTACAGACCTCCAACTATGGCTACACCTTC,CASSQGGVQTSNYGYTF
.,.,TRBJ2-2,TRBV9,TGTGCCAGCAGCGCTACCACGAGGGGGGGCGGGGAGCTGTTTTTT,CASSATTRGGGELFF
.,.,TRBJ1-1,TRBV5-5,TGTGCCAGCAGCAGAGGGTGGGGGGGCTTGGACACTGAAGCTTTCTTT,CASSRGWGGLDTEAFF
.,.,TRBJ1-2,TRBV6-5,TGTGCCAGCACAAAAGGGGAGGGGTATGGCTACACCTTC,CASTKGEGYGYTF
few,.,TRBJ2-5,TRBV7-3,TGTGCCAGCAGCCCCGGGTCAAGCAGCCAAGAGACCCAGTACTTC,CASSPGSSSQETQYF
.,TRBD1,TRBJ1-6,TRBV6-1,TGTGCCAGCCGTGACAGGGGAAATTCACCCCTCCACTTT,CASRDRGNSPLHF
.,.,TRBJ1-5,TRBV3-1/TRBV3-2,TGTGCCAGCAGCCCGTACGCAGGAGGCAGTCAGCCCCAGCATTTT,CASSPYAGGSQPQHF
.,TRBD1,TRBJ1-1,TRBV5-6,TGTGCCAGCAGCTTGTTAGGGGGCGCGAAGAACACTGAAGCTTTCTTT,CASSLLGGAKNTEAFF
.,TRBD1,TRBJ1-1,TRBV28,TGTGCCAGCAGTTTTATCCAGGGGGCTCTGAACACTGAAGCTTTCTTT,CASSFIQGALNTEAFF
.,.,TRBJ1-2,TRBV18,TGTGCCAGCTCACCCTCGGACAGCGCGAACTATGGCTACACCTTC,CASSPSDSANYGYTF
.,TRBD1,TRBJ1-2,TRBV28,TGTGCCAGCCGGGACAGGGGGCAGGTGTACAACTATGGCTACACCTTC,CASRDRGQVYNYGYTF
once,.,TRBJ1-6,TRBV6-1,TGTGCCAGCAGTGAACCGCCGGGATCACCCCTCCACTTT,CASSEPPGSPLHF
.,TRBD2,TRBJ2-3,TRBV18,TGTGCCAGCTCACCACCGTCTGGACTAGCGGTCGGTTCGCAGTATTTT,CASSPPSGLAVGSQYF
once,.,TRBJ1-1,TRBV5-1,TGCGCCAGCAGCCCCGCATCCAGGGAGGGTGAAGCTTTCTTT,CASSPASREGEAFF
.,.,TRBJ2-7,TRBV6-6,TGTGCCAGCAGTTATGGTAGGGGCTACGAGCAGTACTTC,CASSYGRGYEQYF
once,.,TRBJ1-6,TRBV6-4,TGTGCCAGCAGTGAATTGGGCTCCTTTAATTCACCCCTCCACTTT,CASSELGSFNSPLHF
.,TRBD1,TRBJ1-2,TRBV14,TGTGCCAGCAGCCTTCAGGGGGCTGGCTATGGCTACACCTTC,CASSLQGAGYGYTF
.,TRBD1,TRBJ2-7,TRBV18,TGTGCCAGCTCCCGGGACAGAGACTACGAGCAGTACTTC,CASSRDRDYEQYF
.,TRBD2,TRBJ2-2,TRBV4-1,TGCGCCAGCAGCCTTGGGGGGGAGACCACCGGGGAGCTGTTTTTT,CASSLGGETTGELFF
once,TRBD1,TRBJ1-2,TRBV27,TGTGCCAGCAGTTTCGTTCTCCAGGACAGGGGGCTTAATGGCTACACCTTC,CASSFVLQDRGLNGYTF
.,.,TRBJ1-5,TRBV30,TGTGCCTGGAGTGCAGGGACAAATCAGCCCCAGCATTTT,CAWSAGTNQPQHF
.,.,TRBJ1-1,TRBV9,TGTGCCAGCAGCAAAATACAGGGTGGTGATACTGAAGCTTTCTTT,CASSKIQGGDTEAFF
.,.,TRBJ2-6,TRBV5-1,TGCGCCAGCAGCTTGGCAACTTCAGGGTCTGGGGCCAACGTCCTGACTTTC,CASSLATSGSGANVLTF
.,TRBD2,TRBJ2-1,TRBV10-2,TGCGCCAGCAGTGGGGGACTAGTTGCAAATGAGCAGTTCTTC,CASSGGLVANEQFF
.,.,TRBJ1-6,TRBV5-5,TGTGCCAGCAGACCGGAGGGTGTTGGGAGAAGGAATTCACCCCTCCACTTT,CASRPEGVGRRNSPLHF
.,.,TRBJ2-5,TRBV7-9,TGTGCCAGCAGCTTAGATACTAGGAGCGGAACCCAGTACTTC,CASSLDTRSGTQYF
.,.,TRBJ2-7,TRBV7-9,TGTGCCAGCAGTACAGTAGCGGATCTTTACTTC,CASSTVADLYF
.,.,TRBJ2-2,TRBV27,TGTGCCAGCAGTTTGTCAGGGAACACCGGGGAGCTGTTTTTT,CASSLSGNTGELFF